These 20 T cell receptor beta chains were all obtained from the same sample, sequenced in a study of blood T cell repertoires in COVID-19. Assay: immunoSEQ multiplex PCR; the TCRdb copy retains only in-frame clones and omits some. Of approximately 110,000 clones in the sample, around three quarters are singletons; the top ten hold 4% to 5.5%. The sample comprised peripheral blood. The receptor set was obtained from a human donor in a cohort sampled during active or convalescent COVID-19.

This clone has just a few counts. The rearrangement uses TRBV12-5 and TRBJ1-2; TRBD1 matches at 7 bases. Trimming took 5 bases from V and 0 from J; bases not matched to a gene: 9. The CDR3 is 16 amino acids. Germline V lookup: CDR1 LGHNT, CDR2 FRNRAP. The CDR3 coding sequence is TGTGCTAGTGGTGAGGACAGGCTACCAGCTAACTATGGCTACACCTTC. Its translation is CASGEDRLPANYGYTF.

The chain carries TRBV7-8 and TRBJ1-1, with D perhaps TRBD1 (5 bases). The germline V gene encodes CDR1 SGHVS and CDR2 FQNEAQ. CDR3 length: 14 residues. The ends were cut back, 2 bases at V and 5 bases at J, with 12 bases in the middle. This chain's CDR3 is CASSLPQAGTEAFF. DNA for the CDR3: TGTGCCAGCAGCTTACCACAAGCAGGGACTGAAGCTTTCTTT.

The table lists this clone with a count of one. The chain has TRBV3-1 (or the pseudogene TRBV3-2) and TRBJ2-5, with TRBD2 matching over 9 bases. CDR3 length equals 16 residues. Per the germline V gene, CDR1 is LGHDT and CDR2 is YNNKEL (reference sequence). Losses at the gene ends were 4 bases for V and 2 bases for J; bases not matched to a gene: 8. DNA for the CDR3: TGTGCCAGCAGCCTAAGGGCTAGCGGGACGCAAGAGACCCAGTACTTC. Its translation: CASSLRASGTQETQYF.

The chain joins TRBV6-4 to TRBJ2-7, with 9 positions matching TRBD1. V was pared by 5 bases and J by 4 bases, with 3 bases of the junction left unmatched. Per germline, CDR1 MRHNA and CDR2 SNTAGT. The CDR3 consists of 13 residues. The CDR3 is CASSTDRGYEQYF. The CDR3 nucleotides read TGTGCCAGCAGTACGGACAGGGGATACGAGCAGTACTTC.

A few counts support this clone. The chain has TRBV29-1 and TRBJ2-7; TRBD1 matches 9 bases. With 7 bases clipped from V and 5 bases from J, the junction kept 9 bases outside the gene matches. Germline V lookup: CDR1 SQVTM, CDR2 ANQGSEA. This CDR3 region has 13 residues. The CDR3 reads CSGGTGTGNEQYF. The CDR3 coding sequence is TGCAGCGGGGGAACCGGGACAGGGAACGAGCAGTACTTC.

This rearrangement joins TRBV11-2 to TRBJ2-3, with TRBD2 matching over 9 bases. The CDR3 consists of 17 residues. The V segment lost 1 base and the J segment 4 bases; nucleotides outside the gene matches: 9. Looked up from germline, CDR1 is SGHAT and CDR2 is FQNNGV. The CDR3 here is CASSLGPWRGGSDTQYF. Written as DNA, the CDR3 is TGTGCCAGCAGCTTAGGACCCTGGCGGGGGGGCTCAGATACGCAGTATTTT.

As concerns this clone: The identical CDR3 is also encoded by other nucleotide sequences in the sample. J is TRBJ1-5 and V is TRBV7-8; D might be TRBD1 (6 bases). CDR1 and CDR2 (germline): SGHVS, FQNEAQ. This CDR3 has 13 amino acids. The V gene lost 3 bases and the J gene lost 4 bases, with 7 bases spanning the gap. Written as DNA, the CDR3 is TGTGCCAGCAGCTTTCAGGGGAATCAGCCCCAGCATTTT. As protein: CASSFQGNQPQHF.

The chain carries TRBV18 and TRBJ1-5, with TRBD1 matching over 9 bases. V shed 6 bases, J shed 0 bases, and the junction held 9 bases outside the gene matches. CDR1 and CDR2 from the germline V gene are KGHSH and LQKENI. The CDR3 length is 17 residues. The CDR3 DNA reads TGTGCCAGCTCCCGGGGACAGGGAATCGGTAGCAATCAGCCCCAGCATTTT. Translation: CASSRGQGIGSNQPQHF.

CDR3 residues: CASSGPQGIHGNTIYF. DNA of the CDR3: TGTGCCAGCAGCGGCCCGCAGGGGATACATGGAAACACCATATATTTT. The chain has TRBV9 and TRBJ1-3, with D maybe TRBD1 (6 bases). The CDR3 runs 16 residues. V was clipped by 3 bases and J by 3 bases, with 16 bases between them. Germline V gene sequence: CDR1 SGDLS, CDR2 YYNGEE. The complete variable domain, with remaining parts taken from reference TRBV9 and TRBJ1-3, reads DSGVTQTPKHLITATGQRVTLRCSPRSGDLSVYWYQQSLDQGLQFLIQYYNGEERAKGNILERFSAQQFPDLHSELNLSSLELGDSALYFCASSGPQGIHGNTIYFGEGSWLTVV.

Only one count was recorded for this clone. The chain recombines TRBV19 with TRBJ1-1, with 8 bases matching TRBD1. V was clipped by 3 bases and J by 5 bases; unmatched bases: 5. The germline gives CDR1 LNHDA, CDR2 SQIVND (reference sequence). The CDR3 consists of 14 residues. CDR3 sequence reads: CASSMDRAGTEAFF. The CDR3 DNA follows: TGTGCCAGTAGTATGGACAGGGCGGGTACTGAAGCTTTCTTT.

The rearrangement links TRBV3-1 (or the pseudogene TRBV3-2) to TRBJ2-6; maybe TRBD1 (6 bases). CDR1 is LGHDT, CDR2 YNNKEL, per germline (reference sequence). With 8 bases removed from V and 0 bases from J, the gap between germline ends came to 14 bases. The CDR3 contains 16 residues. CDR3 nucleotides: TGTGCCAGCGAAACAGGGTTATCCTCTGGGGCCAACGTCCTGACTTTC. Amino acid sequence: CASETGLSSGANVLTF.

The chain employs TRBV5-4 and TRBJ1-2; TRBD1 aligns across 10 bases. Looked up from germline, CDR1 is SGHNT and CDR2 is YYREEE (reference sequence). With 1 base clipped from V and 7 bases from J, the junction kept 4 bases outside the gene matches. CDR3 length: 14 residues. The CDR3 loop reads CASSLSGTGAGYTF. The CDR3 DNA reads TGTGCCAGCAGCTTGTCAGGGACAGGGGCTGGCTACACCTTC.

V gene TRBV5-1 combines with J gene TRBJ2-5; the match to TRBD2 covers 13 bases. Germline CDR1 and CDR2: SGHRS and YFSETQ. The CDR3 has 17 amino acids. J lost 4 bases, V lost 4 bases, and 10 bases had no gene match. This CDR3 reads CASSTTNRLAGGETQYF. CDR3 sequence (DNA): TGCGCCAGCAGCACTACTAATAGACTAGCGGGAGGAGAGACCCAGTACTTC.

As regards this clone: One junction end disagrees with the germline gene, perhaps due to a read error. The V gene is TRBV6-5, the J gene TRBJ2-7; D is unresolved. Germline lookup yields CDR1 MNHEY and CDR2 SVGAGI. This CDR3 has 14 amino acids. CDR3 in amino acids: CASSYSTGLVEQYF. In DNA form, the CDR3 reads TGTGCCAGCAGCTACTCGACGGGTTTGGTCGAGCAGTACTTC.

The V gene is TRBV3-1 (or the pseudogene TRBV3-2), the J gene TRBJ2-3, with 12 bases identical to TRBD2. The CDR3 is made up of 16 amino acids. CDR1 and CDR2 from the germline V gene are LGHDT and YNNKEL (reference sequence). The junction had 8 bases not matched to a gene; V was cut back by 5 bases and J by 5 bases. CDR3 DNA: TGTGCCAGCAGCAGAACGACTAGCGGGGGTATAGATACGCAGTATTTT. Its translation is CASSRTTSGGIDTQYF.

The V and J genes are TRBV5-1 and TRBJ2-7; TRBD2 is a possible D gene (6 bases). Trimming removed 2 bases from V and 2 bases from J, with 14 bases in between. This CDR3 comprises 15 residues. Germline lookup yields CDR1 SGHRS and CDR2 YFSETQ. The CDR3 nucleotides read TGCGCCAGCAGCTTTTCCCCCGGGGGAGCCTACGAGCAGTACTTC. This codes for CASSFSPGGAYEQYF.

To note about this clone: Other DNA sequences within the sample encode an identical CDR3. The rearrangement joins TRBV5-1 to TRBJ1-5; the D is unclear. The V gene's germline CDR1 is SGHRS and CDR2 YFSETQ. The CDR3 loop spans 14 amino acids. V lost 1 base and J lost 3, with 8 bases in between. The CDR3 region is CASSLSGSNQPQHF. CDR3 DNA: TGCGCCAGCAGCTTGTCAGGTTCCAATCAGCCCCAGCATTTT.

This rearrangement joins TRBV5-5 to TRBJ2-7, with 7 bases matching TRBD2. The CDR3 contains 14 residues. V trimming: 1 base; J trimming: 3 bases; junction bases outside the gene matches: 4. In germline, CDR1 is SGHKS, CDR2 YYEKEE (reference sequence). CDR3 bases: TGTGCCAGCAGCTTGAGGGACTATGGCTACGAGCAGTACTTC. Translating gives CASSLRDYGYEQYF.

The rearrangement links TRBV3-1 (or the pseudogene TRBV3-2) to TRBJ2-7; 9 bases are a match to TRBD1. The V gene's germline CDR1 is LGHDT and CDR2 YNNKEL (reference sequence). The CDR3 loop spans 16 amino acids. The junction had 10 bases not matched to a gene; V was cut back by 1 base and J by 6 bases. CDR3 in amino acids: CASSQAGTGKLGEQYF. The CDR3 nucleotides read TGTGCCAGCAGCCAAGCCGGGACAGGGAAGCTTGGCGAGCAGTACTTC.

The chain has TRBV18 and TRBJ2-5; no clear D. Trimming cost V 5 bases and J 5 bases, with 12 bases left between them. CDR3 length equals 13 residues. Germline CDR1 reads KGHSH; CDR2 reads LQKENI. In DNA, the CDR3 is TGTGCCAGCTCAGCCTTCAACGGGGAGACCCAGTACTTC. Translation: CASSAFNGETQYF.